This T cell receptor beta chain is drawn from a study of blood T cell repertoires in COVID-19. Study as a whole: Sites in the United States, Italy and Spain provided acute and convalescent COVID-19 samples.

The CDR3 has 15 residues. Germline CDR1 and CDR2: MNHEY and SVGAGI. V shed 7 bases, J shed 0 bases, and the junction held 6 bases outside the gene matches. The assay was immunoSEQ multiplex PCR, and TCRdb's table has in-frame clones only and misses some. The sample records around 100,000 clones, 80% to 90% being singletons. Input material: peripheral blood. The chain carries TRBV6-5 and TRBJ1-3; TRBD1 matches at 7 bases. The TCR sequence derives from a human donor in a cohort sampled during active COVID-19. The CDR3 loop reads CASKDRPFSGNTIYF. CDR3 nucleotides: TGTGCCAGCAAGGACAGGCCATTCTCTGGAAACACCATATATTTT.